The 5 T cell receptor beta chains reported below all come from one sample, sequenced in a study of blood T cells in healthy people across ages. Then a second PCR, running roughly 7 to 11 cycles, was carried out with a sample-barcoded 5' primer and a J-beta primer mix. Each CDR3 protein is one row after TCRdb ran MiXCR on the 5' RACE reads. The data contain about 680,000 distinct CDR3 sequences, about 52% of them singletons. Sequenced material: blood. The receptors shown here come from a woman aged 55-75 years in good health.

The CDR3 sequence is CASSYGTSLYTGELFF. The DNA for the CDR3 is TGTGCCAGCAGTTATGGGACTAGCCTGTACACCGGGGAGCTGTTTTTT. The V call is TRBV6-5, the J call TRBJ2-2, with 9 positions matching TRBD2. The CDR3 is made up of 16 amino acids. CDR1 and CDR2 from the germline V gene are MNHEY and SVGAGI. J gave up 3 bases and V 3 bases, and 5 bases lay outside the gene matches.

The chain joins TRBV4-2 to TRBJ1-5, with D possibly being TRBD1 (5 bases). Per germline, CDR1 LGHNA and CDR2 YNFKEQ. The CDR3 extends over 19 amino acids. V lost 0 bases, J lost 0 bases, and 18 bases lay in between. CDR3 nucleotide sequence: TGTGCCAGCAGCCAAGATGTGGGCTCGACAGCTTATAGCAATCAGCCCCAGCATTTT. Amino acids: CASSQDVGSTAYSNQPQHF.

This clonotype appeared once. The chain couples TRBV7-9 to TRBJ2-1; no firm D call. V gave up 3 bases and J gave up 13 bases, with 16 bases separating them. In germline, CDR1 is SEHNR, CDR2 FQNEAQ (reference sequence). The CDR3 runs 13 residues. This CDR3 reads CASSFLGLETQFF. Here the CDR3 DNA reads TGTGCCAGCAGCTTCCTAGGGCTTGAGACCCAGTTCTTC.

The chain uses TRBV20-1 and TRBJ1-4; tentative D call: TRBD1 (5 bases). The CDR3 has 16 residues. The ends were cut back, 1 base at V and 3 bases at J, with 15 bases in the middle. The germline V gene has CDR1 DFQATT and CDR2 SNEGSKA (reference sequence). In DNA, the CDR3 is TGCAGTGCTAGAGGGCGGCAGGGAAGGGCTAATGAAAAACTGTTTTTT. The encoded protein is CSARGRQGRANEKLFF.

The chain has TRBV20-1 and TRBJ2-1; 10 bases agree with TRBD2. Germline CDR1 is DFQATT and CDR2 is SNEGSKA (reference sequence). The CDR3 runs 15 residues. J gave up 10 bases and V 0 bases, and 9 bases lay outside the gene matches. The CDR3 nucleotides read TGCAGTGCTAGAGATATTTGGGCTAGCGGGGGAGAGCAGTTCTTC. This sequence encodes CSARDIWASGGEQFF.